A selection of T cell receptor beta chains follows, all from one sample in a study of cytotoxic CD8 clonotypes in ibrutinib-treated CLL. The data were produced by immunoSEQ multiplex PCR, yet TCRdb's version contains in-frame clones alone and is incomplete. The sample has just over 200,000 clones, nearly 80% seen once. Sequencing was performed on PBMCs, taken after 12 months of ibrutinib treatment. These TCRs come from a human donor with chronic lymphocytic leukemia. CDR3s leave out the opening cysteine and the closing phenylalanine or tryptophan.

V	J	CDR3
TRBV11-2	TRBJ1-2	ASSTSQDIYGYT
TRBV19	TRBJ2-2	ASSMATGTNTGELF
TRBV10-3	TRBJ2-7	AISDQGRTSGGAYEQY
TRBV5-1	TRBJ1-1	ASSRGTEDTEAF
TRBV7-9	TRBJ1-3	ASSLDPSGNTIY
TRBV19	TRBJ2-1	ASSIRAGGRYNEQF
TRBV5-1	TRBJ1-4	ASSLAGGDEKLF
TRBV29-1	TRBJ1-2	SVDGIQRRNGAYGYT
TRBV28	TRBJ1-2	AYAGSMDYGYT
TRBV5-3	TRBJ2-7	ARSLDSAKDYEQY
TRBV7-2	TRBJ1-5	ASSRTTWGAQH
TRBV5-1	TRBJ2-7	ASSLIGQSSYEQY
TRBV5-1	TRBJ1-6	ASSLDALRESPLH
TRBV27	TRBJ2-7	ASSLSAVPGEQY
TRBV6-1	TRBJ1-2	ASSQGGGYT
TRBV6-4	TRBJ2-1	ASSRWEGFQNEQF
TRBV29-1	TRBJ2-2	SVNPAGITGELF
TRBV18	TRBJ2-7	ASSPAHPYEQY
TRBV18	TRBJ2-2	ASSPQSGELF
TRBV27	TRBJ1-1	ASSLPSPEAF
TRBV7-3	TRBJ2-3	ASGPGGSTDTQY
TRBV14	TRBJ2-7	ASSQMGIRSYEQY
TRBV7-2	TRBJ2-7	ASSPGPYYEQY
TRBV19	TRBJ1-5	ASSGETGYQPQH
TRBV7-9	TRBJ1-4	ASSHELGAGEKLF
TRBV5-1	TRBJ2-1	ASSLVGSYNEQF
TRBV6-5	TRBJ2-7	ASSFGTSGGVYEQY
TRBV12-5	TRBJ1-5	ASGLSDSNQPQH
TRBV5-1	TRBJ2-3	ASTLGEGTDTQY
TRBV18	TRBJ2-3	ASSPRDRNTDTQY
TRBV4-1	TRBJ2-1	ASSQVIGTQQF
TRBV5-1	TRBJ2-5	ASSLEGRPWETQY
TRBV7-6	TRBJ1-2	ASSPIRQGDRENYGYT
TRBV28	TRBJ2-2	ASRDSPTANTGELF
TRBV5-1	TRBJ1-5	ASSLAGSGGDQPQH
TRBV7-7	TRBJ2-5	ASSIGGAVETQY
TRBV11-3	TRBJ2-7	ASSLGPGLSYEQY
TRBV7-2	TRBJ1-5	ASSLGQGNQPQH
TRBV6-1	TRBJ1-1	ASKGHTGVYTEAF
TRBV9	TRBJ2-1	ASSVTGVEQF
TRBV18	TRBJ2-7	ASSPGSGQY
TRBV6-6	TRBJ1-5	ASSTSDRTSNQPQH
TRBV19	TRBJ2-7	ASSTPTSYEQY
TRBV4-1	TRBJ2-7	ASSQAIAGGFYEQY